Listed below are T cell receptor beta chains from one sample, sequenced in a study of metastatic and nonmetastatic thyroid tumors. TCRdb recomputed clones from the PCR reads via MiXCR. This table holds tens of thousands of clones, less than 30% found once. Source material: blood. The source is a male donor with papillary thyroid cancer or a benign thyroid nodule (not recorded which). Some clones in this sample may be carry-over from other donors' samples. Each CDR3 is given with its conserved first and last residue. The order of the fields is D gene, clone size, V gene, J gene, CDR3 protein, CDR3 DNA. A D gene is named only where the DNA matches it firmly. Rows may omit the clone size; those that give it use once, few, many or a size class.

D: .; size: .; V: TRBV7-2; J: TRBJ2-7; CDR3: CASSLEGNLEQYF; DNA: TGTGCCAGCAGCTTAGAGGGTAACCTCGAGCAGTACTTC
D: TRBD1; size: .; V: TRBV3-1; J: TRBJ1-4; CDR3: CASSHSVQGAREKLFF; DNA: TGTGCCAGCAGCCACTCTGTCCAGGGGGCTAGAGAAAAACTGTTTTTT
D: TRBD2; size: .; V: TRBV11-3; J: TRBJ2-7; CDR3: CASSPGEAGEGYEQYF; DNA: TGTGCCAGCAGCCCCGGGGAAGCGGGAGAAGGCTACGAGCAGTACTTC
D: .; size: many; V: TRBV20-1; J: TRBJ1-5; CDR3: CSARGVEVQPQHF; DNA: TGCAGTGCTAGAGGGGTGGAGGTCCAGCCCCAGCATTTT
D: TRBD2; size: .; V: TRBV9; J: TRBJ2-1; CDR3: CASSITSDSSYNEQFF; DNA: TGTGCCAGCAGCATTACTAGCGACAGCTCCTACAATGAGCAGTTCTTC
D: TRBD2; size: once; V: TRBV7-9; J: TRBJ2-1; CDR3: CASSLSGSYNEQFF; DNA: TGTGCCAGCAGCCTAAGCGGGAGCTACAATGAGCAGTTCTTC
D: .; size: many; V: TRBV27; J: TRBJ2-5; CDR3: CASSPSARRGRFYKTQYF; DNA: TGTGCCAGCAGTCCCTCCGCGCGCCGGGGGCGGTTTTATAAGACCCAGTACTTC
D: TRBD2; size: few; V: TRBV6-2/TRBV6-3; J: TRBJ2-3; CDR3: CASSFSQTSGPTDTQYF; DNA: TGTGCCAGCAGTTTTTCCCAGACTAGCGGGCCCACAGATACGCAGTATTTT
D: TRBD1; size: many; V: TRBV7-8; J: TRBJ2-1; CDR3: CASSQEGGLYNEQFF; DNA: TGTGCCAGCAGCCAAGAAGGGGGCCTGTACAATGAGCAGTTCTTC
D: .; size: .; V: TRBV9; J: TRBJ2-1; CDR3: CASSELLNNEQFF; DNA: TGTGCCAGCAGCGAACTCCTAAACAATGAGCAGTTCTTC
D: .; size: many; V: TRBV5-6; J: TRBJ1-1; CDR3: CASRSGRGRNTEAFF; DNA: TGTGCCAGCAGATCTGGCCGGGGGAGGAACACTGAAGCTTTCTTT
D: .; size: few; V: TRBV19; J: TRBJ2-2; CDR3: CASSPFSNTGELFF; DNA: TGTGCCAGTAGTCCTTTCTCGAACACCGGGGAGCTGTTTTTT
D: .; size: .; V: TRBV6-1; J: TRBJ1-3; CDR3: CASSESHSSGNTIYF; DNA: TGTGCCAGCAGTGAATCCCACAGCTCTGGAAACACCATATATTTT
D: .; size: many; V: TRBV6-4; J: TRBJ2-3; CDR3: CASSAGGTDTQYF; DNA: TGTGCCAGCAGTGCGGGAGGCACAGATACGCAGTATTTT
D: .; size: few; V: TRBV28; J: TRBJ2-2; CDR3: CASSTHFGNTGELFF; DNA: TGTGCCAGCAGTACCCATTTTGGGAACACCGGGGAGCTGTTTTTT
D: .; size: few; V: TRBV12-3/TRBV12-4; J: TRBJ1-2; CDR3: CASSLEGGRYGYTF; DNA: TGTGCCAGCAGTTTAGAAGGAGGACGGTATGGCTACACCTTC
D: TRBD2; size: many; V: TRBV6-2/TRBV6-3; J: TRBJ2-7; CDR3: CASSYGSGRSYEQYF; DNA: TGTGCCAGCAGTTACGGTAGCGGGAGATCCTACGAGCAGTACTTC
D: .; size: few; V: TRBV20-1; J: TRBJ1-6; CDR3: CSAKIWGGDSSPLHF; DNA: TGCAGTGCTAAGATTTGGGGCGGTGATAGTTCACCCCTCCACTTT
D: .; size: .; V: TRBV7-9; J: TRBJ2-7; CDR3: CASSLAQKGEQYF; DNA: TGTGCCAGCAGCTTAGCGCAGAAGGGTGAGCAGTACTTC
D: TRBD2; size: few; V: TRBV6-1; J: TRBJ2-7; CDR3: CASSEYLAEGQYF; DNA: TGTGCCAGCAGTGAATACCTAGCGGAGGGGCAGTACTTC
D: .; size: many; V: TRBV6-6; J: TRBJ2-5; CDR3: CASSYFAAGSETQYF; DNA: TGTGCCAGCAGTTACTTTGCGGCGGGATCGGAGACCCAGTACTTC
D: TRBD2; size: many; V: TRBV7-8; J: TRBJ2-2; CDR3: CASTTVGGFTGELFF; DNA: TGTGCCAGCACCACTGTGGGGGGGTTCACCGGGGAGCTGTTTTTT
D: .; size: many; V: TRBV7-9; J: TRBJ2-1; CDR3: CASSLWAGTTFGEQFF; DNA: TGTGCCAGCAGCCTTTGGGCGGGGACCACCTTTGGTGAGCAGTTCTTC
D: .; size: .; V: TRBV6-1; J: TRBJ1-1; CDR3: CASSGPVMYTEAFF; DNA: TGTGCCAGCAGTGGCCCCGTTATGTACACTGAAGCTTTCTTT
D: .; size: .; V: TRBV6-1; J: TRBJ2-7; CDR3: CASSGMLGSLGYEQYF; DNA: TGTGCCAGCAGTGGAATGCTGGGGTCCTTGGGTTACGAGCAGTACTTC
D: .; size: medium-sized; V: TRBV6-1; J: TRBJ1-6; CDR3: CASSVAGLSSYNSPLHF; DNA: TGTGCCAGCAGTGTGGCGGGACTCAGCTCCTATAATTCACCCCTCCACTTT
D: TRBD1; size: few; V: TRBV7-2; J: TRBJ2-5; CDR3: CASSSGQAETQYF; DNA: TGTGCCAGCAGCTCTGGACAGGCAGAGACCCAGTACTTC
D: .; size: few; V: TRBV28; J: TRBJ1-1; CDR3: CASSRAGLASSAFF; DNA: TGTGCCAGCAGCCGAGCTGGACTGGCCTCGTCGGCTTTCTTT
D: .; size: .; V: TRBV5-5; J: TRBJ1-3; CDR3: CASSATGPGNTIYF; DNA: TGTGCCAGCAGCGCGACAGGCCCTGGAAACACCATATATTTT
D: TRBD2; size: few; V: TRBV12-3/TRBV12-4; J: TRBJ2-7; CDR3: CASSPTSGRGTEQYF; DNA: TGTGCCAGCAGTCCGACTAGCGGGAGAGGTACCGAGCAGTACTTC
D: .; size: many; V: TRBV6-1; J: TRBJ2-7; CDR3: CASSEEPGPYEQYF; DNA: TGTGCCAGCAGTGAAGAGCCGGGACCCTACGAGCAGTACTTC
D: .; size: .; V: TRBV4-3; J: TRBJ1-1; CDR3: CASSQVGQITEAFF; DNA: TGCGCCAGCAGCCAAGTGGGACAAATCACTGAAGCTTTCTTT
D: TRBD2; size: few; V: TRBV20-1; J: TRBJ2-5; CDR3: CSAMGLAGPLQETQYF; DNA: TGCAGTGCTATGGGACTAGCGGGACCTTTACAAGAGACCCAGTACTTC
D: TRBD2; size: many; V: TRBV4-1; J: TRBJ2-1; CDR3: CASSQYPRLAGGYNEQFF; DNA: TGCGCCAGCAGCCAATACCCCCGACTAGCGGGAGGTTACAATGAGCAGTTCTTC
D: TRBD1; size: .; V: TRBV5-1; J: TRBJ2-5; CDR3: CASSLQGAHETQYF; DNA: TGCGCCAGCAGCCTACAGGGGGCGCATGAGACCCAGTACTTC
D: .; size: few; V: TRBV6-2/TRBV6-3; J: TRBJ2-1; CDR3: CASRSGSLWNEQFF; DNA: TGTGCCAGCCGGAGCGGATCCCTGTGGAATGAGCAGTTCTTC
D: .; size: few; V: TRBV6-5; J: TRBJ2-2; CDR3: CASRYTNTGELSF; DNA: TGTGCCAGCAGATACACAAACACCGGGGAGCTGTCTTTT
D: TRBD2; size: .; V: TRBV20-1; J: TRBJ2-1; CDR3: CSAKLAGVMEQFF; DNA: TGCAGTGCTAAACTAGCGGGAGTGATGGAGCAGTTCTTC
D: TRBD1; size: few; V: TRBV6-1; J: TRBJ1-6; CDR3: CASRGGGWSSYNSPLHF; DNA: TGTGCCAGCAGAGGAGGGGGCTGGAGCTCCTATAATTCACCCCTCCACTTT
D: TRBD2; size: .; V: TRBV7-6; J: TRBJ2-3; CDR3: CASSLGPGLAGSTDTQYF; DNA: TGTGCCAGCAGCTTAGGGCCGGGACTAGCGGGGAGCACAGATACGCAGTATTTT
D: .; size: .; V: TRBV4-1; J: TRBJ2-5; CDR3: CASSHPGGESETQYF; DNA: TGCGCCAGCAGCCACCCCGGGGGAGAGTCGGAGACCCAGTACTTC
D: .; size: few; V: TRBV7-3; J: TRBJ2-7; CDR3: CASSLMAGDRPYEQYF; DNA: TGTGCCAGCAGCTTAATGGCGGGTGACAGACCCTACGAGCAGTACTTC
D: .; size: .; V: TRBV11-2; J: TRBJ2-3; CDR3: CASSSFGVGRGDTQYF; DNA: TGTGCCAGCAGCTCTTTTGGGGTAGGGCGGGGAGATACGCAGTATTTT
D: .; size: .; V: TRBV7-3; J: TRBJ2-1; CDR3: CASRPDSSGGEQFF; DNA: TGTGCCAGCAGACCCGATAGTAGTGGGGGTGAGCAGTTCTTC